The T cell receptor beta chain described here comes from a study of cytomegalovirus exposure and HLA in healthy donors. Across the whole study: There were under 130 million unique TCR beta sequences, drawn from roughly 200 million T cells, in an earlier analysis.

CDR3 length: 15 residues. Trimming took off 1 base at V and 4 bases at J, with 13 bases between the two ends. From germline, CDR1 is LNHNV and CDR2 YYDKDF (reference sequence). The PCR made use of 60 Vbeta and 13 Jbeta primers. This table comes from immunoSEQ multiplex PCR, and its TCRdb copy is limited to in-frame clones, with some not included. This sample has almost 200,000 clones; almost 85% occur once, and the top ten carry around 2.3%. The donors comprised healthy bone marrow donors. Sequenced sample: PBMCs. The chain combines TRBV15 with TRBJ1-2, with a tentative D call TRBD1 (6 bases). The TCR was taken from a woman aged 50 to 60 in good health and CMV-seronegative. This chain's CDR3 is CATSRASTGIYGYTF. The CDR3 DNA sequence: TGTGCCACCAGCAGAGCTTCCACAGGGATCTATGGCTACACCTTC.